This T cell receptor (beta chain) was recovered during a study of shared clonotypes between healthy human individuals. Study as a whole: Per-donor plates numbered three CD4 naive, three CD4 memory, two CD8 naive and one CD8 memory.

This CDR3 has 12 residues. V dropped 5 bases and J dropped 6 bases, with 12 bases sitting between them. The germline V gene has CDR1 SGHRS and CDR2 YFSETQ. Sequencing was performed with immunoSEQ multiplex PCR; in TCRdb, only in-frame clones are kept and a portion is missing. Among 2 million to 2.5 million clones, about nine tenths were seen once, and the ten largest hold around 0.38%. Sequences were obtained from naive CD4+ T cells from PBMCs. As to subset: CD45RA+ positively selected. The V and J genes are TRBV5-1 and TRBJ2-7; D is possibly TRBD1 or TRBD2 (5 bases each). The receptor's source is a young man in good health. Some clones in this sample may be carry-over from other donors' samples. CDR3 sequence: CASRGPRVEQYF. The CDR3 DNA reads as TGCGCCAGCAGGGGGCCGAGGGTCGAGCAGTACTTC.